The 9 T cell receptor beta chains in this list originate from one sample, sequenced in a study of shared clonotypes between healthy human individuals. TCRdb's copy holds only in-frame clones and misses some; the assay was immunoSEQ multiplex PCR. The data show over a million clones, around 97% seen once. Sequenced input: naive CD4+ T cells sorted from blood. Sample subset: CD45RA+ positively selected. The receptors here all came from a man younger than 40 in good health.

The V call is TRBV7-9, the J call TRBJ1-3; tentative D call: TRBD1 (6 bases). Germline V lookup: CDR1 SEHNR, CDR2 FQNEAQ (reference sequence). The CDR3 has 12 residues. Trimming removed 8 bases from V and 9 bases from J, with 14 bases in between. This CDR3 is CASLSGEGTIYF. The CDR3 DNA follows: TGTGCCAGCCTCTCAGGGGAAGGCACCATATATTTT.

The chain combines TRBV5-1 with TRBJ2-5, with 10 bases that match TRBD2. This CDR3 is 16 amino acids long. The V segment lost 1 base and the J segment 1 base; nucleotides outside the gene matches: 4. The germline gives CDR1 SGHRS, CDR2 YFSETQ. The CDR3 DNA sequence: TGCGCCAGCAGCTTGTTCTCTAGCGGGAGCCAAGAGACCCAGTACTTC. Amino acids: CASSLFSSGSQETQYF.

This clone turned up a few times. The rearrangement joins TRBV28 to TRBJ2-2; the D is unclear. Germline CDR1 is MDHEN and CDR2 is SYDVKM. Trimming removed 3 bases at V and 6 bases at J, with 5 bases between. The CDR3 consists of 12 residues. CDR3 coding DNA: TGTGCCAGCAGTTTCTCCCCCGGGGAGCTGTTTTTT. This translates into CASSFSPGELFF. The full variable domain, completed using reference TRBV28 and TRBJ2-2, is DVKVTQSSRYLVKRTGEKVFLECVQDMDHENMFWYRQDPGLGLRLIYFSYDVKMKEKGDIPEGYSVSREKKERFSLILESASTNQTSMYLCASSFSPGELFFGEGSRLTVL.

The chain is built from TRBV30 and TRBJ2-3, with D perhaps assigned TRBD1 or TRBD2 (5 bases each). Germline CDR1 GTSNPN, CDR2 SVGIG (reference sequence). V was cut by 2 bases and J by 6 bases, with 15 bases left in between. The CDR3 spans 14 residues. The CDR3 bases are TGTGCCTGGAGTATCCCGGGGCACACTGATACGCAGTATTTT. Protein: CAWSIPGHTDTQYF.

CDR3: CASSLLDHSSYEQYF. CDR3 DNA: TGTGCCAGCAGCTTATTGGACCACAGCTCCTACGAGCAGTACTTC. The V gene is TRBV7-2, the J gene TRBJ2-7; no clear D gene. This CDR3 has 15 amino acids. Deletions cut 2 bases from V and 0 bases from J, with 11 bases between. From germline, CDR1 is SGHTA and CDR2 FQGNSA.

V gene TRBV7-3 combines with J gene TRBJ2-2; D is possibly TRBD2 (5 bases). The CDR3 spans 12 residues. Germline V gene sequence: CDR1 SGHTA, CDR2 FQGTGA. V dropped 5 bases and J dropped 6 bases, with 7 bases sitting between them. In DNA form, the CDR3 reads TGTGCCAGCAGCCGGACTGCCGGGGAGCTGTTTTTT. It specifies CASSRTAGELFF.

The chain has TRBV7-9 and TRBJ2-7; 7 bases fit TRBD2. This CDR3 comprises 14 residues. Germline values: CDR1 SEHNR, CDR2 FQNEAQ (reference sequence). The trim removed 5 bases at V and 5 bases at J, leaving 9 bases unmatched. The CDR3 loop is CASSAWEGTHEQYF. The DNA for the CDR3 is TGTGCCAGCAGCGCCTGGGAGGGGACCCACGAGCAGTACTTC.

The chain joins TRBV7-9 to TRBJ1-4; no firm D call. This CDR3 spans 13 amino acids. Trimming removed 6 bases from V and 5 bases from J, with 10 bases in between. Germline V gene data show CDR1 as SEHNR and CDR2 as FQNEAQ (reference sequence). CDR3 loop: CASSASINEKLFF. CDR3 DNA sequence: TGTGCCAGCAGTGCGTCTATCAATGAAAAACTGTTTTTT.

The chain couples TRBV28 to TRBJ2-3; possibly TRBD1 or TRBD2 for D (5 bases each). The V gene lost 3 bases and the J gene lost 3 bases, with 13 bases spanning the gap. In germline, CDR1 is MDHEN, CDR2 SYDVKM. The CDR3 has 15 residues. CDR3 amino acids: CASSLRGHSTDTQYF. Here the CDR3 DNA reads TGTGCCAGCAGTTTGAGGGGCCATAGTACAGATACGCAGTATTTT.